One sample yielded the 8 T cell receptor beta chains listed below, sequenced in a study of beta chain features in type 1 diabetes. Their antigens are not known. Findings of the study overall: All four CD4+ subsets from Type 1 diabetes patients carried moderately but significantly shorter TCRB CDR3s.

What was sequenced were expressed TCRB transcripts, since all of the isolated RNA had been reverse transcribed. Assay: immunoSEQ multiplex PCR; the TCRdb copy retains only in-frame clones and omits some. The table records roughly 240,000 clones, approximately 25% of them present only once. Source material: naive CD4+ T cells from blood. The receptors shown here come from a woman aged 25 to 45 with type 1 diabetes.

V is TRBV4-2 and J is TRBJ2-7; 8 nucleotides line up with TRBD2. Germline V CDR1 and CDR2: LGHNA, YNFKEQ. The CDR3 has 16 amino acids. V lost 2 bases to trimming and J lost 6 bases; unmatched junction nucleotides: 12. Written as DNA, the CDR3 is TGTGCCAGCAGCCAACGGGGGGGGCTAGAGCGCGGCGAGCAGTACTTC. Amino acids: CASSQRGGLERGEQYF.

The chain joins TRBV7-3 to TRBJ2-3, with D possibly being TRBD2 (5 bases). The V gene's germline CDR1 is SGHTA and CDR2 FQGTGA. This CDR3 is 17 amino acids long. V was cut by 4 bases and J by 0 bases, with 17 bases left in between. As DNA, the CDR3 is TGTGCCAGCAGCTCACCGGCTGGAGCGGCTAGCACAGATACGCAGTATTTT. Its protein is CASSSPAGAASTDTQYF.

This chain connects TRBV9 to TRBJ2-6; D is unclear. The CDR3 covers 14 residues. V lost 8 bases to trimming and J lost 0 bases, with 9 bases between them. CDR1 is SGDLS, CDR2 YYNGEE, per germline. Written as DNA, the CDR3 is TGTGCCAGTGCAGTTTCCTCTGGGGCCAACGTCCTGACTTTC. This gives the protein CASAVSSGANVLTF. The full variable domain, its missing parts supplied by reference TRBV9 and TRBJ2-6, is DSGVTQTPKHLITATGQRVTLRCSPRSGDLSVYWYQQSLDQGLQFLIQYYNGEERAKGNILERFSAQQFPDLHSELNLSSLELGDSALYFCASAVSSGANVLTFGAGSRLTVL.

The chain is built from TRBV5-4 and TRBJ2-7, with TRBD1 matching 7 bases. The CDR3 length is 15 residues. J gave up 3 bases and V 3 bases, and 9 bases lay outside the gene matches. The germline CDR1 and CDR2 sequences are SGHNT and YYREEE (reference sequence). CDR3 in DNA: TGTGCCAGCAGCTCTAAGACAGGGACGGACTACGAGCAGTACTTC. This sequence encodes CASSSKTGTDYEQYF.

This clone was observed a few times. The chain recombines TRBV15 with TRBJ2-3, with D possibly TRBD2 on 5 matching bases. Trimming shortened V by 0 bases and J by 0 bases, and 10 bases separated the two germline ends. The germline V gene has CDR1 LNHNV and CDR2 YYDKDF (reference sequence). This CDR3 has 16 amino acids. CDR3 DNA: TGTGCCACCAGCAGAGATGGAGGTGAAAGCACAGATACGCAGTATTTT. Translated: CATSRDGGESTDTQYF.

This chain uses TRBV11-3 with TRBJ2-7; 11 bases are shared with TRBD2. This CDR3 region has 16 residues. V trimming: 5 bases; J trimming: 0 bases; junction bases outside the gene matches: 6. Per germline, CDR1 SGHNT and CDR2 YENEEA. For the CDR3, the DNA is TGTGCCAGCAGCCCCCTACTAGCGGGAGTCTCCTACGAGCAGTACTTC. Its protein is CASSPLLAGVSYEQYF.

This clone came up a few times. V usage is TRBV28 and J usage is TRBJ2-7; 7 nucleotides line up with TRBD2. The CDR3 extends over 14 amino acids. Losses at the gene ends were 7 bases for V and 4 bases for J; bases not matched to a gene: 10. Germline CDR1 reads MDHEN; CDR2 reads SYDVKM. Here the CDR3 DNA reads TGTGCCAGCACCCCCTCCGGGGGAGGGTACGAGCAGTACTTC. It codes for CASTPSGGGYEQYF.

On this clone: This same CDR3 is encoded by further DNA sequences in the sample. This sequence joins TRBV5-1 and TRBJ1-1; 9 bases agree with TRBD1. Unmatched junction bases numbered 2, after V lost 4 bases and J lost 1 base. The germline CDR1 and CDR2 sequences are SGHRS and YFSETQ. This CDR3 comprises 14 residues. CDR3: CASSPGQGNTEAFF. The CDR3 DNA is TGCGCCAGCAGCCCGGGACAGGGGAACACTGAAGCTTTCTTT. Based on the CDR3 plus reference TRBV5-1 and TRBJ1-1, the full variable domain is KAGVTQTPRYLIKTRGQQVTLSCSPISGHRSVSWYQQTPGQGLQFLFEYFSETQRNKGNFPGRFSGRQFSNSRSEMNVSTLELGDSALYLCASSPGQGNTEAFFGQGTRLTVV.